Listed below are T cell receptor beta chains from one sample, sequenced in a study of blood T cell repertoires in COVID-19. Clones were read by immunoSEQ multiplex PCR, and TCRdb kept only the in-frame ones, dropping some. The table has fewer than 350,000 clones, about nine tenths seen once. The sequencing input was PBMCs or T cells enriched from blood (not recorded which). These receptors all come from a man aged 55 to 70 who had recovered from COVID-19. Both conserved end residues are part of each CDR3. The D gene is left open where the match is weak. Clone size, where shown, is once, few, many, or a class for clones that have expanded.

d_gene,abundance,j_gene,v_gene,CDR3nt,CDR3aa
.,.,TRBJ2-1,TRBV28,TGTGCCAGCAGCTATGGGGCAGGGGCGAGAAGCTCCTACAATGAGCAGTTCTTC,CASSYGAGARSSYNEQFF
.,.,TRBJ1-4,TRBV19,TGTGCCAGTAGTAAAACAGTTACAACTAATGAAAAACTGTTTTTT,CASSKTVTTNEKLFF
TRBD1,.,TRBJ2-7,TRBV2,TGTGCCACCCGAGGGACAGGGATCTACGAGCAGTACTTC,CATRGTGIYEQYF
TRBD1,.,TRBJ1-4,TRBV5-1,TGCGCCAGCAGCTGGCAGGGGGTTGATGAAAAACTGTTTTTT,CASSWQGVDEKLFF
.,.,TRBJ2-1,TRBV10-3,TGTGCCACCCCGCGGCAGCGGGTAAGCCGCTACAATGAGCAGTTCTTC,CATPRQRVSRYNEQFF
TRBD1,.,TRBJ2-7,TRBV28,TGTGCCAGCGCCCTGACAGGGGAAGGGTACGAGCAGTACTTC,CASALTGEGYEQYF
.,.,TRBJ1-2,TRBV6-2/TRBV6-3,TGTGCCAGCAGTTACCCGGCGGGGTATGGCTACACCTTC,CASSYPAGYGYTF
TRBD1,.,TRBJ1-2,TRBV15,TGTGCCACCTCGGACAGGGGGCAAGCCCACTATGGCTACACCTTC,CATSDRGQAHYGYTF
TRBD2,.,TRBJ2-1,TRBV28,TGTGCCAGCAGTAGGTACGTGGGGACTACCTACAATGAGCAGTTCTTC,CASSRYVGTTYNEQFF
TRBD1,.,TRBJ1-6,TRBV27,TGTGCCAGCAGTCGGGACAGGGGGCGGGGTTCACCCCTCCACTTT,CASSRDRGRGSPLHF
.,.,TRBJ1-2,TRBV6-5,TGTGCCAGCAATGGACACGACTCTTTTGGCTACACCTTC,CASNGHDSFGYTF
.,.,TRBJ1-5,TRBV19,TGTGCCTGCCAGAGGGCCAAAGGGCAGCCCCAGCATTTT,CACQRAKGQPQHF
TRBD1,.,TRBJ1-5,TRBV5-1,TGCGCCAGCAGCCTGGGACAGGGGAGCCAGCCCCAGCATTTT,CASSLGQGSQPQHF
TRBD2,.,TRBJ2-1,TRBV3-1/TRBV3-2,TGTGCCAGCAGCCAAGATCAGGGGACTAGCGGATACAATGAGCAGTTCTTC,CASSQDQGTSGYNEQFF
.,.,TRBJ1-1,TRBV14,TGTGCCAGCAGGCTGCAGGGCGGCAACACTGAAGCTTTCTTT,CASRLQGGNTEAFF
TRBD2,.,TRBJ2-5,TRBV19,TGTGCCAGTAGTACCCTGACTAGCGTAGAGACCCAGTACTTC,CASSTLTSVETQYF
.,once,TRBJ2-5,TRBV28,TGTGCCAGCAAAAGGGGTCTAGAGACCCAGTACTTC,CASKRGLETQYF
TRBD1,.,TRBJ1-2,TRBV29-1,TGCAGCGGGAGGGGGCGGGATGGCTACACCTTC,CSGRGRDGYTF
.,.,TRBJ1-4,TRBV28,TGTGCCAGCAGTTTACCGGAGGTAGCTAATGAAAAACTGTTTTTT,CASSLPEVANEKLFF
TRBD1,few,TRBJ2-7,TRBV11-2,TGTGCCAGCAGCTCACAGGGGTACGAGCAGTACTTC,CASSSQGYEQYF
.,.,TRBJ1-2,TRBV2,TGTGCCAGCAGAAAGGGAGGGGATTCGGGCGTCTATGGCTACACCTTC,CASRKGGDSGVYGYTF
TRBD2,.,TRBJ2-7,TRBV5-5,TGTGCCAGCAGCTTTGGGCTAGCGGGGCCCTACGAGCAGTACTTC,CASSFGLAGPYEQYF
TRBD1,.,TRBJ1-2,TRBV12-3/TRBV12-4,TGTGCCAGCACCTTGGGACAGGGGGATGGCTACACCTTC,CASTLGQGDGYTF
.,.,TRBJ2-5,TRBV24-1,TGTGCCACCAGTTCTTGGTTCGGGGGTAAAGAGACCCAGTACTTC,CATSSWFGGKETQYF
.,.,TRBJ2-2,TRBV4-2,TGTGCCAGCAGCCAAGATCGACTGGCGGCCGGGGAGCTGTTTTTT,CASSQDRLAAGELFF
TRBD1,.,TRBJ1-1,TRBV19,TGTGCCAGTAGAGAGGGACAGCCTCCGAACACTGAAGCTTTCTTT,CASREGQPPNTEAFF
.,.,TRBJ1-4,TRBV21-1,TGTGCCAGCAGCAAAGTACGGACAGGTCGTAATGAAAAACTGTTTTTT,CASSKVRTGRNEKLFF
.,.,TRBJ1-2,TRBV27,TGTGCCAGCAGTCCAGGGGACTATGGCTACACCTTC,CASSPGDYGYTF
TRBD2,.,TRBJ2-7,TRBV5-1,TGCGCCAGCAGCTTGGAGGGCAGGGAGGGCGAGCAGTACTTC,CASSLEGREGEQYF
TRBD2,.,TRBJ2-1,TRBV9,TGTGCCAGCAGCAAAACCGGGACTAGCGGTACCTTCTCCTACAATGAGCAGTTCTTC,CASSKTGTSGTFSYNEQFF
TRBD1,once,TRBJ1-2,TRBV9,TGTGCCAGCAGCGGACAGGGTAGGAATGGCTACACCTTC,CASSGQGRNGYTF
.,.,TRBJ1-2,TRBV7-9,TGTGCCAGCAGCTTTCGGGGGGAAAAAGGGGTATATGGCTACACCTTC,CASSFRGEKGVYGYTF
.,.,TRBJ2-7,TRBV29-1,TGCAGCGCAGAGGACCCAGGGACCTACGAGCAGTACTTC,CSAEDPGTYEQYF
.,.,TRBJ2-1,TRBV2,TGTGCCAGCAATGTAGCCTCCGGGGGTGAGCAGTTCTTC,CASNVASGGEQFF
TRBD2,.,TRBJ2-7,TRBV14,TGTGCCAGCAGCCAACGATATAGCGGGAGGTTGGGCTACGAGCAGTACTTC,CASSQRYSGRLGYEQYF
.,.,TRBJ2-1,TRBV19,TGTGCCAGTACGCAGGATTCCTACAATGAGCAGTTCTTC,CASTQDSYNEQFF
.,.,TRBJ1-4,TRBV4-1,TGCGCCAGCAGCCTCCTGGAGAATTCTAATGAAAAACTGTTTTTT,CASSLLENSNEKLFF
.,.,TRBJ1-5,TRBV11-2,TGTGCCAGCAGCCAGCGGGGGGAGGGAAATCAGCCCCAGCATTTT,CASSQRGEGNQPQHF
TRBD2,.,TRBJ2-7,TRBV10-3,TGTGCCATCAGCGCTTGGGCGGGAGTCTACGAGCAGTACTTC,CAISAWAGVYEQYF
TRBD2,.,TRBJ2-1,TRBV5-1,TGCGCCAGCAGCCTTTTTTCCCGGACTAGCGGCTTCAATGAGCAGTTCTTC,CASSLFSRTSGFNEQFF
TRBD2,.,TRBJ2-1,TRBV11-1,TGTGCCAGCAGCAGAGGGACTAGCGGGAGGCTTAAGCAGTTCTTC,CASSRGTSGRLKQFF
TRBD1,.,TRBJ2-7,TRBV28,TGTGCCATCAAAACCCCTAGGGTTATCGGACAGGGGGCTTTCAACGAGCAGTACTTC,CAIKTPRVIGQGAFNEQYF
TRBD2,.,TRBJ2-2,TRBV4-2,TGTGCCAGCAGTCGAACGCCGGGACTAGCGGGAGTTGGTACCGGGGAGCTGTTTTTT,CASSRTPGLAGVGTGELFF
.,.,TRBJ1-1,TRBV12-3/TRBV12-4,TGTGCCAGCAGTACACAGGGGAACACTGAAGCTTTCTTT,CASSTQGNTEAFF
.,.,TRBJ2-3,TRBV2,TGTGCCAGCAGTGGCGTCAGCACAGATACGCAGTATTTT,CASSGVSTDTQYF
.,.,TRBJ2-7,TRBV6-2/TRBV6-3,TGTGCCAGCAGTCCCCATACAGAGACATACGAGCAGTACTTC,CASSPHTETYEQYF
TRBD2,.,TRBJ2-7,TRBV6-5,TGTGCCAGCAGTTACCGGCGGGAGGGTTACGAGCAGTACTTC,CASSYRREGYEQYF
TRBD1,.,TRBJ2-3,TRBV28,TGTGCCAGCGCCACCCGGGACAGGGGCACAGATACGCAGTATTTT,CASATRDRGTDTQYF
.,once,TRBJ2-2,TRBV9,TGTGCCAGCAGTGCCGTGGTCGGGGCCGGGGAGCTGTTTTTT,CASSAVVGAGELFF
.,.,TRBJ2-7,TRBV24-1,TGTGCCACCAGTGATCCCACGACAGACTACGAGCAGTACTTC,CATSDPTTDYEQYF
TRBD1,few,TRBJ2-3,TRBV5-1,TGCGCCAGCAGCTCGACCACAGGGGGCCCCTATACAGATACGCAGTATTTT,CASSSTTGGPYTDTQYF
.,.,TRBJ2-7,TRBV28,TGTGCCAGCACCGCAGGGACTTCCTACGAGCAGTACTTC,CASTAGTSYEQYF
TRBD1,.,TRBJ2-5,TRBV7-9,TGTGCCAGCAGCCCTGGGACAGGACAAGAGACCCAGTACTTC,CASSPGTGQETQYF
TRBD1,.,TRBJ1-6,TRBV3-1/TRBV3-2,TGTGCCAGCAGCCAAGGTCCAGGGGGAAATTCACCCCTCCACTTT,CASSQGPGGNSPLHF